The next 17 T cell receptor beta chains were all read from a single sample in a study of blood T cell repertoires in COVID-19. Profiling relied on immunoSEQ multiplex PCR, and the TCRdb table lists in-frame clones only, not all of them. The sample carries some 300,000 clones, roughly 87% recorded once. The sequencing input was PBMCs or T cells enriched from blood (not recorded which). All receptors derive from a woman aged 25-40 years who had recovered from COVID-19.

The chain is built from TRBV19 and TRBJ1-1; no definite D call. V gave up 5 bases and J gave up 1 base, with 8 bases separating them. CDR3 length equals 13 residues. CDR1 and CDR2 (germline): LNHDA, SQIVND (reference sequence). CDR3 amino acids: CASSPQSNTEAFF. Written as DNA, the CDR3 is TGTGCCAGTAGTCCGCAGTCGAACACTGAAGCTTTCTTT.

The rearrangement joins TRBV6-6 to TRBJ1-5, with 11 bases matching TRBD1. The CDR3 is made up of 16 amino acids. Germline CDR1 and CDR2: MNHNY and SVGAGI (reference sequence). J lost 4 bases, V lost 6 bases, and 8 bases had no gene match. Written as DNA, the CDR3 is TGTGCCAGCAGCCTCGGACAGGGGGCCTCAAATCAGCCCCAGCATTTT. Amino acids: CASSLGQGASNQPQHF.

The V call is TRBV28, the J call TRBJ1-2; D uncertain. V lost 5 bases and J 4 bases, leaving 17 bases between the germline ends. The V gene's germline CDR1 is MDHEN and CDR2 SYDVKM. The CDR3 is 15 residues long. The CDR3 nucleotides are TGTGCCAGCAGTCCTGCTATAGGAGGAGGCTATGGCTACACCTTC. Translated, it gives CASSPAIGGGYGYTF.

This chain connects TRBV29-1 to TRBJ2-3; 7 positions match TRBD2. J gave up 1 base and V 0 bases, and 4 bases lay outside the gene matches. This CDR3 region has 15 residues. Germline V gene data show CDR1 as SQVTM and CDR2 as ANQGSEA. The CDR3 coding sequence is TGCAGCGTTGAAGAACAGGCGGGGGGCACAGATACGCAGTATTTT. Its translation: CSVEEQAGGTDTQYF.

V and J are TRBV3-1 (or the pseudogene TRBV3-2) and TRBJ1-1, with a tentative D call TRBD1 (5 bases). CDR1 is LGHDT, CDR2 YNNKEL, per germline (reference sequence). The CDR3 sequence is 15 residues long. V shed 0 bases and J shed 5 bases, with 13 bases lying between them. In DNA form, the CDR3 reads TGTGCCAGCAGCCAAGAATTAGGGGTTCAGACTGAAGCTTTCTTT. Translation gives CASSQELGVQTEAFF.

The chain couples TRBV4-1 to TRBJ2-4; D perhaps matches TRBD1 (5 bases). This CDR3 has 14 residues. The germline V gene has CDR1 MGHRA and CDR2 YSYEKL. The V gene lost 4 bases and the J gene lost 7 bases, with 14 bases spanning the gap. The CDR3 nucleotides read TGCGCCAGCAGCCCCCCGGCAAGGGGTAACATTCAGTACTTC. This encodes CASSPPARGNIQYF.

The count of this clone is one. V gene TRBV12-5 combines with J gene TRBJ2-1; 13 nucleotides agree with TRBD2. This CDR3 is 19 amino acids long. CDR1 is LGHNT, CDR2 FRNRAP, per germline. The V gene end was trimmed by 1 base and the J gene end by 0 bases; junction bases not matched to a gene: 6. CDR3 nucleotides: TGTGCTAGTGGTTTGGCCCGGGGACTAGCGGGGTACTCCTACAATGAGCAGTTCTTC. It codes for CASGLARGLAGYSYNEQFF.

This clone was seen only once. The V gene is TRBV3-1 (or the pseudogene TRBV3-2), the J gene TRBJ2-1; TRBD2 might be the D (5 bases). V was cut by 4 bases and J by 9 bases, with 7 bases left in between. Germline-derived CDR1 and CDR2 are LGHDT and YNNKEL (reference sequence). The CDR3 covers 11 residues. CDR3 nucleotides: TGTGCCAGCAGCCTCGGAGGTGAGCAGTTCTTC. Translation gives CASSLGGEQFF.

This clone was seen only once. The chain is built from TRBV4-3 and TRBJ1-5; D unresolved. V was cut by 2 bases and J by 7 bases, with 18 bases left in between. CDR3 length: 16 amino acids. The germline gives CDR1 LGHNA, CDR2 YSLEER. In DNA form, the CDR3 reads TGCGCCAGCAGCCAATCCTACTCCTCGGGGTCACAGCCCCAGCATTTT. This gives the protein CASSQSYSSGSQPQHF.

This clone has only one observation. CDR3 protein: CASSSQGGSTEAFF. CDR3 in DNA: TGCGCCAGCAGCTCACAGGGGGGAAGCACTGAAGCTTTCTTT. The genes are TRBV5-1 and TRBJ1-1, with 8 bases fitting TRBD1. V lost 3 bases to trimming and J lost 4 bases; unmatched junction nucleotides: 5. The CDR3 length is 14 residues. Per the germline V gene, CDR1 is SGHRS and CDR2 is YFSETQ. The whole variable domain, remainder taken from reference TRBV5-1 and TRBJ1-1, is KAGVTQTPRYLIKTRGQQVTLSCSPISGHRSVSWYQQTPGQGLQFLFEYFSETQRNKGNFPGRFSGRQFSNSRSEMNVSTLELGDSALYLCASSSQGGSTEAFFGQGTRLTVV.

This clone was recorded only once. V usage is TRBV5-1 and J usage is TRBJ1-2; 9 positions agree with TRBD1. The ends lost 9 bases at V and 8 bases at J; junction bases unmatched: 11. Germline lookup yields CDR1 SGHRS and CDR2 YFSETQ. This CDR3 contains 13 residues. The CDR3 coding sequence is TGCGCCACCAACACCGGGACAGGGACCGGCTACACCTTC. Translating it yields CATNTGTGTGYTF.

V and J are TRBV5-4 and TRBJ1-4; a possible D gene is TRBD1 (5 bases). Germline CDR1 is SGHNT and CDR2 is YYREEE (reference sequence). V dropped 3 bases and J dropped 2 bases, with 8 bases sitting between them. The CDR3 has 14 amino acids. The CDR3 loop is CASSWGVTNEKLFF. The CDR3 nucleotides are TGTGCCAGCAGCTGGGGGGTGACTAATGAAAAACTGTTTTTT.

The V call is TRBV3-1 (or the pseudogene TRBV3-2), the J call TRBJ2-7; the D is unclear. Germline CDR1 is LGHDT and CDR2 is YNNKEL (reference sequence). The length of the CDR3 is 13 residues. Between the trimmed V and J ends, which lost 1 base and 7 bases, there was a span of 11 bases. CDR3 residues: CASSQGAAWEQYF. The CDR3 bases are TGTGCCAGCAGCCAAGGGGCCGCGTGGGAGCAGTACTTC.

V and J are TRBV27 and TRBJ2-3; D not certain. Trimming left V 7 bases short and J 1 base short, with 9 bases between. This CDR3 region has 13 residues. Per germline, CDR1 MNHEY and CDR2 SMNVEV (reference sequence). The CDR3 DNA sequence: TGTGCCAGCACTTTCTCCGGCACAGATACGCAGTATTTT. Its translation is CASTFSGTDTQYF.

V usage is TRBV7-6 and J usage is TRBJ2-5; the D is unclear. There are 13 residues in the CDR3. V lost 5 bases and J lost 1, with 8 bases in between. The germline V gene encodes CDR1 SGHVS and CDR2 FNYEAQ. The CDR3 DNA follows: TGTGCCAGCAGCCCCCTTTCCCAAGAGACCCAGTACTTC. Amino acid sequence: CASSPLSQETQYF.

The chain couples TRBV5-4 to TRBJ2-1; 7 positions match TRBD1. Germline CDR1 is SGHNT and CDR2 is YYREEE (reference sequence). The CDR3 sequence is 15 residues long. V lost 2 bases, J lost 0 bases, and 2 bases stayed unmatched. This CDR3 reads CASSFRDSSYNEQFF. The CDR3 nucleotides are TGTGCCAGCAGCTTCCGGGACAGCTCCTACAATGAGCAGTTCTTC.

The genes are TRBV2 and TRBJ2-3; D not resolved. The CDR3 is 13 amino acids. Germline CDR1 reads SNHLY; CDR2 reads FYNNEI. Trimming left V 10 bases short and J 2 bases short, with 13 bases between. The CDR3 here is CAIARGDTDTQYF. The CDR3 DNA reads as TGTGCCATCGCCCGCGGAGACACAGATACGCAGTATTTT. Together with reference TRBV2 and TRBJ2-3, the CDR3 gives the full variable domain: EPEVTQTPSHQVTQMGQEVILRCVPISNHLYFYWYRQILGQKVEFLVSFYNNEISEKSEIFDDQFSVERPDGSNFTLKIRSTKLEDSAMYFCAIARGDTDTQYFGPGTRLTVL.